Shown below are 16 T cell receptor beta chains from a single sample sequenced in a study of pediatric ulcerative colitis. Sequencing used immunoSEQ multiplex PCR; TCRdb keeps in-frame clones, though not all of them. The repertoire has 40,000 to 55,000 clones, more than 60% of them found once; the top ten carry less than 4.5%. Rectal tissue came from one to two pinch biopsies taken at colonoscopy. Sequencing was done on a sample of gut tissue. These receptors originate from a girl aged 5 to 17 with moderate ulcerative colitis.

The chain links TRBV4-1 to TRBJ2-7, with TRBD2 matching 8 bases. The trim removed 1 base at V and 4 bases at J, leaving 9 bases unmatched. Per the germline V gene, CDR1 is MGHRA and CDR2 is YSYEKL. The CDR3 is 16 amino acids. CDR3 sequence reads: CASSQAERLALYEQYF. The CDR3 nucleotides are TGCGCCAGCAGCCAAGCCGAACGACTAGCGCTGTACGAGCAGTACTTC.

The chain recombines TRBV11-2 with TRBJ1-5; tentatively, D is TRBD1 (5 bases). The germline V gene has CDR1 SGHAT and CDR2 FQNNGV. The V end lost 5 bases, the J end lost 5 bases, and 10 bases lay between the germline ends. This CDR3 has 13 residues. The CDR3, as DNA: TGTGCCAGCAGCCGGGGGGTAGATCAGCCCCAGCATTTT. It translates to CASSRGVDQPQHF.

The CDR3 nucleotides read TGTGCCAGCACCTCGGTAGGGGGCGCTGATCAGCCCCAGCATTTT. Translated: CASTSVGGADQPQHF. This sequence joins TRBV6-6 and TRBJ1-5; 7 nucleotides line up with TRBD1. The CDR3 is 15 amino acids. V was pared by 7 bases and J by 5 bases, with 11 bases of the junction left unmatched. Germline V gene lookup returns CDR1 MNHNY and CDR2 SVGAGI (reference sequence).

Only a few counts were recorded for this clone. The chain couples TRBV6-1 to TRBJ1-5; TRBD1 agrees at 9 bases. The germline CDR1 and CDR2 sequences are MNHNS and SASEGT. Unmatched junction bases numbered 9, after V lost 6 bases and J lost 6 bases. The CDR3 has 15 residues. The CDR3 spells CASRTGTGSAQPQHF. Here the CDR3 DNA reads TGTGCCAGCAGAACCGGGACAGGGTCTGCTCAGCCCCAGCATTTT.

This sequence joins TRBV4-1 and TRBJ2-4; no clear D. The CDR3 runs to 15 residues. V was shortened by 4 bases and J by 5 bases, with 15 bases between the two germline ends. Germline V CDR1 and CDR2: MGHRA, YSYEKL. The CDR3 here is CASSRDGHLENIQYF. DNA of the CDR3: TGCGCCAGCAGCCGAGACGGGCATCTCGAAAACATTCAGTACTTC.

The chain couples TRBV7-9 to TRBJ1-1, with D hard to call. Trimming left V 0 bases short and J 1 base short, with 9 bases between. The CDR3 consists of 15 residues. Germline CDR1 and CDR2: SEHNR and FQNEAQ (reference sequence). The CDR3 bases are TGTGCCAGCAGCTTAGCGGGAGTGCAGAACACTGAAGCTTTCTTT. It specifies CASSLAGVQNTEAFF. Filled out from reference TRBV7-9 and TRBJ1-1, the complete variable domain reads DTGVSQNPRHKITKRGQNVTFRCDPISEHNRLYWYRQTLGQGPEFLTYFQNEAQLEKSRLLSDRFSAERPKGSFSTLEIQRTEQGDSAMYLCASSLAGVQNTEAFFGQGTRLTVV.

V is TRBV7-2 and J is TRBJ1-1; the D gene is possibly TRBD1 (6 bases). The length of the CDR3 is 15 residues. Germline lookup yields CDR1 SGHTA and CDR2 FQGNSA. The V and J ends lost 5 bases and 1 base respectively, with 14 bases between them. CDR3 sequence: CASSPTGKGNTEAFF. CDR3 bases: TGTGCCAGCAGCCCTACAGGGAAAGGGAACACTGAAGCTTTCTTT.

The rearrangement joins TRBV7-8 to TRBJ1-6, with a possible D match to TRBD1 (5 bases). V was cut by 5 bases and J by 11 bases, with 7 bases left in between. The CDR3 sequence is 11 residues long. Germline CDR1 and CDR2: SGHVS and FQNEAQ. This chain's CDR3 is CASSPGAPLHF. The CDR3 nucleotides read TGTGCCAGCAGCCCGGGGGCACCCCTCCACTTT.

The chain uses TRBV5-1 and TRBJ1-6, with 7 nucleotides matching TRBD1. The germline V gene has CDR1 SGHRS and CDR2 YFSETQ. The length of the CDR3 is 16 residues. V lost 2 bases, J lost 6 bases, and 8 bases stayed unmatched. The CDR3: CASSFSRQGSNSPLHF. Here the CDR3 DNA reads TGCGCCAGCAGCTTCTCTAGACAGGGCTCTAATTCACCCCTCCACTTT.

The chain uses TRBV6-4 and TRBJ2-7; D perhaps matches TRBD2 (5 bases). Per germline, CDR1 MRHNA and CDR2 SNTAGT. This CDR3 spans 14 amino acids. V was trimmed by 5 bases and J by 6 bases, leaving 17 bases between them. CDR3 region: CASSPQVEGAEQYF. The CDR3, as DNA: TGTGCCAGCAGTCCCCAAGTAGAGGGTGCCGAGCAGTACTTC.

The V gene is TRBV19, the J gene TRBJ1-2; no clear D gene. V was cut by 10 bases and J by 7 bases, with 19 bases left in between. Germline V gene data show CDR1 as LNHDA and CDR2 as SQIVND (reference sequence). The CDR3 spans 13 residues. As DNA, the CDR3 is TGTGCCATTGACTCTGAAAGGGCGGGTGGCTACACCTTC. Amino acid sequence: CAIDSERAGGYTF. The full variable domain, in which reference TRBV19 and TRBJ1-2 provide the parts outside the CDR3, is DGGITQSPKYLFRKEGQNVTLSCEQNLNHDAMYWYRQDPGQGLRLIYYSQIVNDFQKGDIAEGYSVSREKKESFPLTVTSAQKNPTAFYLCAIDSERAGGYTFGSGTRLTVV.

CDR3 amino acids: CASSPRQGWTEAFF. In nucleotides, the CDR3 is TGTGCCAGCAGCCCCCGACAGGGATGGACTGAAGCTTTCTTT. J is TRBJ1-1 and V is TRBV14; 7 bases match TRBD1. The CDR3 is made up of 14 amino acids. V was clipped by 4 bases and J by 5 bases; unmatched bases: 7. The V gene's germline CDR1 is SGHDN and CDR2 FVKESK.

V and J are TRBV29-1 and TRBJ2-1, with D perhaps TRBD2 (5 bases). The CDR3 has 13 amino acids. CDR1 is SQVTM and CDR2 is ANQGSEA in the germline V gene. With 4 bases removed from V and 5 bases from J, the gap between germline ends came to 12 bases. In DNA, the CDR3 is TGCAGCGTTGGTCGCCTGGGAGACAATGAGCAGTTCTTC. Protein sequence: CSVGRLGDNEQFF.

CDR3 in amino acids: CASSLGLSYEQYF. For the CDR3, the DNA is TGTGCCAGCAGTTTAGGACTCTCCTACGAGCAGTACTTC. V usage is TRBV28 and J usage is TRBJ2-7, with a possible D match to TRBD2 (5 bases). V was cut by 2 bases and J by 0 bases, with 5 bases left in between. CDR1 and CDR2 from the germline V gene are MDHEN and SYDVKM. The CDR3 is 13 residues long.

The chain combines TRBV27 with TRBJ2-1, with 11 nucleotides matching TRBD2. This CDR3 is built from 15 residues. V lost 6 bases and J lost 4; bases outside the gene matches: 5. The V gene's germline CDR1 is MNHEY and CDR2 SMNVEV (reference sequence). CDR3 DNA sequence: TGTGCCAGCAGCCGGGGGACTAGCGGATACAATGAGCAGTTCTTC. It is translated as CASSRGTSGYNEQFF.

This chain joins TRBV5-1 and TRBJ2-1; TRBD1 matches at 9 bases. This CDR3 region has 16 residues. From germline, CDR1 is SGHRS and CDR2 YFSETQ. V lost 3 bases, J lost 7 bases, and 11 bases stayed unmatched. The CDR3 loop is CASSSDGQGSVNEQFF. DNA for the CDR3: TGCGCCAGCAGCTCGGACGGACAGGGGTCTGTAAATGAGCAGTTCTTC.